Following are 26 T cell receptor beta chains from one sample sequenced in a study of T cell responses to AZD1222 COVID-19 vaccine. TCRdb's copy holds only in-frame clones and misses some; the assay was immunoSEQ multiplex PCR. The data hold 95,000 to 100,000 clones, with 70% to 90% observed a single time. The source material was peripheral blood, sampled 28 days after the second AZD1222 dose. Source of these receptors: an adult who received the AZD1222 COVID-19 vaccine.

This CDR3 is CASSPGLRVKESGNTIYF. The CDR3 nucleotides are TGTGCCAGCAGCCCAGGTCTGAGGGTAAAAGAATCTGGAAACACCATATATTTT. The chain has TRBV9 and TRBJ1-3, with no clear D. The germline V and J ends were trimmed by 4 bases and 1 base, with 21 bases remaining between them. CDR3 size: 18 residues. Germline V CDR1 and CDR2: SGDLS, YYNGEE.

V and J are TRBV3-1 (or the pseudogene TRBV3-2) and TRBJ1-2; weak D call: TRBD1 (6 bases). The germline V gene has CDR1 LGHDT and CDR2 YNNKEL (reference sequence). V was pared by 6 bases and J by 5 bases, with 10 bases between. The CDR3 runs 12 residues. The DNA for the CDR3 is TGTGCCAGCAGGGATCAGGGGTATGGCTACACCTTC. This sequence encodes CASRDQGYGYTF.

The chain links TRBV12-3 or TRBV12-4 to TRBJ1-1; a possible D gene is TRBD1 (6 bases). The CDR3 has 13 amino acids. V was pared by 6 bases and J by 8 bases, with 16 bases between. CDR3 DNA: TGTGCCAGCAGCCCAACGTGGGGGCAGGAAGCTTTCTTT. This codes for CASSPTWGQEAFF.

V usage is TRBV18 and J usage is TRBJ2-7; tentatively, D is TRBD1 or TRBD2 (5 bases each). Germline lookup yields CDR1 KGHSH and CDR2 LQKENI. V lost 0 bases and J 4 bases, leaving 7 bases between the germline ends. The CDR3 spans 13 residues. The DNA for the CDR3 is TGTGCCAGCTCACCACCGGGGGATTACGAGCAGTACTTC. It encodes CASSPPGDYEQYF.

This clone is a singleton in its sample. This sequence joins TRBV7-9 and TRBJ1-1; D unresolved. Trimming shortened V by 4 bases and J by 8 bases, and 14 bases separated the two germline ends. This CDR3 comprises 13 residues. Germline V CDR1 and CDR2: SEHNR, FQNEAQ (reference sequence). Written as DNA, the CDR3 is TGTGCCAGCAGCTCCCCAGAGGGCACAGAAGCTTTCTTT. The encoded protein is CASSSPEGTEAFF. Full variable domain (rest looked up from reference TRBV7-9 and TRBJ1-1): DTGVSQNPRHKITKRGQNVTFRCDPISEHNRLYWYRQTLGQGPEFLTYFQNEAQLEKSRLLSDRFSAERPKGSFSTLEIQRTEQGDSAMYLCASSSPEGTEAFFGQGTRLTVV.

The chain carries TRBV24-1 and TRBJ2-1; 11 positions agree with TRBD2. V trimming: 2 bases; J trimming: 2 bases; junction bases outside the gene matches: 4. The V gene's germline CDR1 is KGHDR and CDR2 SFDVKD. The CDR3 runs 17 residues. The chain's CDR3 is CATSDYGTSGAYNEQFF. The CDR3 DNA sequence: TGTGCCACCAGTGATTACGGGACTAGCGGAGCCTACAATGAGCAGTTCTTC.

V and J are TRBV12-3 or TRBV12-4 and TRBJ1-1; D might be TRBD1 (5 bases). CDR3 length equals 13 residues. Trimming shortened V by 4 bases and J by 4 bases, and 10 bases separated the two germline ends. The CDR3 sequence is CASSWDGPTEAFF. The CDR3 nucleotides read TGTGCCAGCAGTTGGGACGGCCCCACTGAAGCTTTCTTT.

The chain links TRBV5-1 to TRBJ2-1; 7 bases are a match to TRBD1. There are 15 residues in the CDR3. The V gene's germline CDR1 is SGHRS and CDR2 YFSETQ. J was trimmed by 0 bases and V by 6 bases; bases with no gene match: 6. For the CDR3, the DNA is TGCGCCAGCACTTCCCGGACAGGCTCCTACAATGAGCAGTTCTTC. Its protein product is CASTSRTGSYNEQFF. The variable domain in full, completed from reference TRBV5-1 and TRBJ2-1, reads KAGVTQTPRYLIKTRGQQVTLSCSPISGHRSVSWYQQTPGQGLQFLFEYFSETQRNKGNFPGRFSGRQFSNSRSEMNVSTLELGDSALYLCASTSRTGSYNEQFFGPGTRLTVL.

The V call is TRBV2, the J call TRBJ2-7; D perhaps matches TRBD1 (7 bases). Trimming took 7 bases from V and 12 from J, leaving 19 bases between them. This CDR3 is 12 amino acids long. CDR1 is SNHLY and CDR2 is FYNNEI in the germline V gene. The CDR3 sequence: CASNLGGGPLYF. The CDR3 DNA reads as TGTGCCAGCAACCTAGGAGGGGGCCCGCTGTACTTC.

The CDR3 DNA follows: TGTGCCAGTACCCTGGCGACAGGGTTCGGGTCAAGCTATGGCTACACCTTC. Translation: CASTLATGFGSSYGYTF. The genes are TRBV19 and TRBJ1-2; TRBD1 matches at 7 bases. Germline-derived CDR1 and CDR2 are LNHDA and SQIVND (reference sequence). V trimming: 7 bases; J trimming: 4 bases; junction bases outside the gene matches: 18. The CDR3 is 17 residues long.

The CDR3 spells CASSPGALGTGELFF. DNA of the CDR3: TGCGCCAGCAGCCCCGGGGCATTGGGCACCGGGGAGCTGTTTTTT. This sequence joins TRBV4-3 and TRBJ2-2; D possibly matches TRBD1 or TRBD2 (5 bases each). The CDR3 loop spans 15 amino acids. V gave up 4 bases and J gave up 4 bases, with 13 bases separating them. Germline V gene lookup returns CDR1 LGHNA and CDR2 YSLEER.

This chain joins TRBV4-1 and TRBJ1-5; D is perhaps TRBD1 (5 bases). In germline, CDR1 is MGHRA, CDR2 YSYEKL. V shed 4 bases and J shed 2 bases, with 18 bases lying between them. CDR3 length equals 17 residues. CDR3 DNA: TGCGCCAGCAGCCTCGAGGGAGGAGGGGTGGGCAATCAGCCCCAGCATTTT. Amino acids: CASSLEGGGVGNQPQHF.

The chain couples TRBV6-1 to TRBJ1-2, with D unresolved. The CDR3 contains 13 residues. V lost 2 bases and J 4 bases, leaving 8 bases between the germline ends. The germline CDR1 and CDR2 sequences are MNHNS and SASEGT. The chain's CDR3 is CASSEREVYGYTF. In nucleotides, the CDR3 is TGTGCCAGCAGTGAAAGGGAAGTCTATGGCTACACCTTC.

V and J are TRBV7-2 and TRBJ1-1; the D is unclear. V gave up 3 bases and J gave up 1 base, with 6 bases separating them. The CDR3 loop spans 13 amino acids. Looked up from germline, CDR1 is SGHTA and CDR2 is FQGNSA. The chain's CDR3 is CASSFSPNTEAFF. CDR3 sequence (DNA): TGTGCCAGCAGCTTTAGCCCGAACACTGAAGCTTTCTTT.

The CDR3 here is CASSIGPGDTQYF. CDR3 sequence (DNA): TGTGCCAGTAGTATAGGTCCCGGAGATACGCAGTATTTT. The chain joins TRBV19 to TRBJ2-3; unclear D gene. Per germline, CDR1 LNHDA and CDR2 SQIVND (reference sequence). V dropped 1 base and J dropped 5 bases, with 7 bases sitting between them. This CDR3 is built from 13 residues.

CDR3 sequence: CASSARTSGNEQFF. The DNA of the CDR3 is TGTGCCAGCAGCGCGCGGACTAGCGGGAATGAGCAGTTCTTC. The rearrangement uses TRBV21-1 and TRBJ2-1; TRBD2 is taken as the D call from the table, unchecked against the DNA. TRBV21-1 is classified as a pseudogene. This CDR3 has 14 amino acids.

This chain uses TRBV7-8 with TRBJ1-2; 11 nucleotides match TRBD1. The J segment lost 3 bases and the V segment lost 1 base, leaving 4 bases of the junction unmatched. Germline CDR1 and CDR2: SGHVS and FQNEAQ. The CDR3 totals 16 residues. CDR3 region: CASSLGGTGGDYGYTF. The DNA of the CDR3 is TGTGCCAGCAGCTTAGGTGGGACAGGGGGTGACTATGGCTACACCTTC.

CDR3 DNA: TGTGCCTGGAGTCGCGAGGGAGGGCCGGGTGAGACCCAGTACTTC. It specifies CAWSREGGPGETQYF. This chain links TRBV30 with TRBJ2-5; 7 nucleotides line up with TRBD2. The trim removed 2 bases at V and 5 bases at J, leaving 11 bases unmatched. The CDR3 sequence is 15 residues long. Germline V gene lookup returns CDR1 GTSNPN and CDR2 SVGIG (reference sequence).

The CDR3 protein is CASSHRTGQPQHF. For the CDR3, the DNA is TGTGCCAGTAGTCACAGGACCGGCCAGCCCCAGCATTTT. V and J are TRBV19 and TRBJ1-5; tentative D call: TRBD1 (5 bases). The CDR3 spans 13 residues. Germline loops: CDR1 LNHDA, CDR2 SQIVND (reference sequence). V was pared by 5 bases and J by 7 bases, with 12 bases between.

The V gene is TRBV30, the J gene TRBJ1-1, with D possibly TRBD1 on 6 matching bases. The V and J ends lost 4 bases and 1 base respectively, with 10 bases between them. This CDR3 comprises 13 residues. Germline CDR1 is GTSNPN and CDR2 is SVGIG (reference sequence). CDR3 protein: CAWTIGGNTEAFF. The CDR3 region has the DNA TGTGCCTGGACAATAGGGGGGAACACTGAAGCTTTCTTT. The whole variable domain, remainder taken from reference TRBV30 and TRBJ1-1, is SQTIHQWPATLVQPVGSPLSLECTVEGTSNPNLYWYRQAAGRGLQLLFYSVGIGQISSEVPQNLSASRPQDRQFILSSKKLLLSDSGFYLCAWTIGGNTEAFFGQGTRLTVV.

This clone was counted ten times or more. The CDR3 nucleotides read TGCGCCAGCAGCCCACAGGGGGCGGGGTCACCCCTCCACTTT. It yields the protein CASSPQGAGSPLHF. The chain links TRBV5-1 to TRBJ1-6; 9 nucleotides line up with TRBD1. Unmatched junction bases numbered 6, after V lost 4 bases and J lost 10 bases. CDR3 size: 14 residues. The germline V gene encodes CDR1 SGHRS and CDR2 YFSETQ. The full variable domain, its missing parts supplied by reference TRBV5-1 and TRBJ1-6, is KAGVTQTPRYLIKTRGQQVTLSCSPISGHRSVSWYQQTPGQGLQFLFEYFSETQRNKGNFPGRFSGRQFSNSRSEMNVSTLELGDSALYLCASSPQGAGSPLHFGNGTRLTVT.

This chain links TRBV5-1 with TRBJ2-3; tentatively, D is TRBD1 (5 bases). The germline V gene has CDR1 SGHRS and CDR2 YFSETQ. V was clipped by 2 bases and J by 6 bases, with 10 bases between them. This CDR3 has 13 amino acids. CDR3 in amino acids: CASSLGVSDTQYF. The DNA for the CDR3 is TGCGCCAGCAGCTTAGGGGTCTCCGATACGCAGTATTTT.

This sequence joins TRBV18 and TRBJ1-3; D unresolved. The V gene lost 3 bases and the J gene lost 2 bases, with 5 bases spanning the gap. There are 13 residues in the CDR3. Germline V gene sequence: CDR1 KGHSH, CDR2 LQKENI. The CDR3 DNA reads TGTGCCAGCTCACCGGAGGCTGGAAACACCATATATTTT. The encoded protein is CASSPEAGNTIYF.

The rearrangement uses TRBV30 and TRBJ2-7, with unresolved D. CDR1 is GTSNPN, CDR2 SVGIG, per germline (reference sequence). The CDR3 sequence is 14 residues long. V was clipped by 2 bases and J by 6 bases, with 17 bases between them. The CDR3 DNA reads TGTGCCTGGAGTCTAGGGATTAGCTTATCCGAGCAGTACTTC. Translating gives CAWSLGISLSEQYF.

This clone was seen a handful of times. The genes are TRBV18 and TRBJ1-1, with D unresolved. The CDR3 spans 13 residues. Trimming cost V 6 bases and J 3 bases, with 11 bases left between them. Germline V gene data show CDR1 as KGHSH and CDR2 as LQKENI. The CDR3: CASSYGRDTEAFF. CDR3 nucleotides: TGTGCCAGCTCCTACGGGAGGGACACTGAAGCTTTCTTT.

The V and J genes are TRBV6-2 or TRBV6-3 and TRBJ2-7, with D uncertain. The germline V and J ends were trimmed by 4 bases and 5 bases, with 18 bases remaining between them. Germline assignment: CDR1 MNHEY and CDR2 SVGEGT. The CDR3 sequence is 15 residues long. CDR3 nucleotide sequence: TGTGCCAGCAGTTTCATCTTAGAACCCCGTGACGAGCAGTACTTC. Encoded protein: CASSFILEPRDEQYF.